A selection of T cell receptor beta chains follows, all from one sample in a study of control samples from healthy donors and cancer patients. The repertoire was sequenced with immunoSEQ multiplex PCR; TCRdb's copy has only in-frame clones and lacks some. The table lists under 130,000 clones, 83% of them singletons. The sample taken for sequencing was blood. The receptors originated from a woman aged 50 to 65 in good health. Both conserved end residues are part of each CDR3. A D gene is named only where the DNA matches it firmly. Only some rows state a clone size, as once, few, many or a class for expanded clones.

.,.,TRBJ1-2,TRBV5-5,TGTGCCAGCAGCTCAGGAGTGCCACATGGCTACACCTTC,CASSSGVPHGYTF
TRBD1,.,TRBJ1-2,TRBV6-5,TGTGCCAGCAGTCTTTCAGGGGGATACTATGGCTACACCTTC,CASSLSGGYYGYTF
.,.,TRBJ2-7,TRBV27,TGTGCCAGCAGGTACGCGGGTCTAGCCACCTACGAGCAGTACTTC,CASRYAGLATYEQYF
TRBD1,few,TRBJ1-6,TRBV2,TGTGCCAGCATCCAGCGACAGGGTGGATCACCCCTCCACTTT,CASIQRQGGSPLHF
TRBD2,.,TRBJ2-2,TRBV6-5,TGTGCCAGCAGCAACCGGGGTAGCGGGCCCGGGGAGCTGTTTTTT,CASSNRGSGPGELFF
.,.,TRBJ1-5,TRBV19,TGTGCCAGTAGTTTATCCCACGGGAGCAATCAGCCCCAGCATTTT,CASSLSHGSNQPQHF
TRBD1,.,TRBJ1-5,TRBV4-3,TGCGCCAGCAGCCAAGATTTAAATGGGGGGGACAGGGGGCAGCCCCAGCATTTT,CASSQDLNGGDRGQPQHF
.,.,TRBJ1-1,TRBV12-5,TGTGCTAGTGGGTCGACCGTCGAAGCTTTCTTT,CASGSTVEAFF
.,.,TRBJ1-3,TRBV7-2,TGTGCCAGCAGCTTACTAGGAAACACCATATATTTT,CASSLLGNTIYF
TRBD1,few,TRBJ2-1,TRBV6-2/TRBV6-3,TGTGCCAGCAGTAACACCGGGACAGGGAGCCGGAATGAGCAGTTCTTC,CASSNTGTGSRNEQFF
.,.,TRBJ2-1,TRBV7-9,TGTGCCAGCAGCTTACTCTCCGGGGCCCAGCAGTTCTTC,CASSLLSGAQQFF
.,.,TRBJ1-3,TRBV19,TGTGCCAGTAGTATGGGGGCCCTCGAAACTGGAAACACCATATATTTT,CASSMGALETGNTIYF
TRBD1,once,TRBJ2-1,TRBV10-1,TGCGCCAGGAGGACAGGGGGCAAGATCAATGAGCAGTTCTTC,CARRTGGKINEQFF
.,once,TRBJ2-7,TRBV27,TGTGCCAGCAGTTTCCAGCCTGGGATGGGCGAGCAGTACTTC,CASSFQPGMGEQYF
TRBD2,.,TRBJ2-7,TRBV27,TGTGCCAGCAGTTTAGAGGCGGGGGGGGAGCAGTACTTC,CASSLEAGGEQYF
.,.,TRBJ1-5,TRBV19,TGTGCCAGTAGTGGGGGGGAGCCCCAGCATTTT,CASSGGEPQHF
.,.,TRBJ1-3,TRBV15,TGTGCCACCAGCTTAGGGTTTAACTCTGGAAACACCATATATTTT,CATSLGFNSGNTIYF
.,.,TRBJ1-4,TRBV4-1,TGCGCCAGCAGCCATTTAATGAGAAGGACGAGGGAGGAAAAACTGTTTTTT,CASSHLMRRTREEKLFF
TRBD1,.,TRBJ1-1,TRBV28,TGTGCCAGCACTTTAGGACAGGAGAACACTGAAGCTTTCTTT,CASTLGQENTEAFF
.,.,TRBJ1-6,TRBV9,TGTGCCAGCAGCGTAGGGCAGGGTTCACCCCTCCACTTT,CASSVGQGSPLHF
.,once,TRBJ1-1,TRBV6-1,TGTGCCAGCAGTGAAGCCTGGGGGAACACTGAAGCTTTCTTT,CASSEAWGNTEAFF
.,.,TRBJ1-4,TRBV18,TGTGCCAGCTCACCGACAGGTTTTAATGAAAAACTGTTTTTT,CASSPTGFNEKLFF
TRBD1,.,TRBJ1-4,TRBV19,TGTGCCAGTTCCGGACAGGGAGGGGAAAAACTGTTTTTT,CASSGQGGEKLFF
.,.,TRBJ1-6,TRBV18,TGTGCCAGCTCAACAGGACAAGATAATTCACCCCTCCACTTT,CASSTGQDNSPLHF
.,once,TRBJ2-2,TRBV19,TGTGCCAGCTCTAGCCCGTTGGTGGTCGGGGAGCTGTTTTTT,CASSSPLVVGELFF
TRBD1,.,TRBJ1-3,TRBV7-2,TGTGCCAGCAGCTTAGCAGGGGGGGGACAGGGCGTTGGAAACACCATATATTTT,CASSLAGGGQGVGNTIYF
.,.,TRBJ1-5,TRBV28,TGTGCCAGCATGGGCAGACCTAGCAATCAGCCCCAGCATTTT,CASMGRPSNQPQHF
.,.,TRBJ1-2,TRBV5-1,TGCGCCAGCAGCTTGGGAAGGGGCGATGGCTACACCTTC,CASSLGRGDGYTF
.,.,TRBJ1-2,TRBV29-1,TGCAGCGTTGAAGAAGGTTATGGCTACACCTTC,CSVEEGYGYTF
TRBD1,.,TRBJ2-2,TRBV6-5,TGTGCCAGCAGTCAGGGGGCGAACACCGGGGAGCTGTTTTTT,CASSQGANTGELFF
TRBD1,.,TRBJ2-5,TRBV29-1,TGCAGCGTTGAGGGGTACCTCACAGGGGGCGCGTGGAAAGAGACCCAGTACTTC,CSVEGYLTGGAWKETQYF
TRBD1,.,TRBJ1-6,TRBV20-1,TGCAGTGCTAGTGGCCAGGGGGACTCACCCCTCCACTTT,CSASGQGDSPLHF
.,.,TRBJ2-7,TRBV19,TGTGCCAGTAGTATGTCTAGTGCAGGGCCAGGGGAGCAGTACTTC,CASSMSSAGPGEQYF
.,.,TRBJ1-1,TRBV11-3,TGTGCCAGCATAAGGGGGGTATCGGACACTGAAGCTTTCTTT,CASIRGVSDTEAFF
.,.,TRBJ2-6,TRBV6-2/TRBV6-3,TGTGCCAGCAGTTACTCGATCAGCAACGTCCTGACTTTC,CASSYSISNVLTF
.,.,TRBJ2-1,TRBV29-1,TGCAGCGTTGTTTTCGGTGAGCAGTTCTTC,CSVVFGEQFF
.,.,TRBJ2-2,TRBV5-1,TGCGCCAGCAGGGAGCAGACGGCGAACACCGGGGAGCTGTTTTTT,CASREQTANTGELFF
.,.,TRBJ1-1,TRBV6-5,TGTGCCAGCAGTTACTCGCCCAGGACACACACTGAAGCTTTCTTT,CASSYSPRTHTEAFF
.,.,TRBJ1-5,TRBV19,TGTGCCAGTAGTTTTGGGGCGGGTCAGCCCCAGCATTTT,CASSFGAGQPQHF
.,.,TRBJ2-1,TRBV23-1,TGCGCCAGCAGTCGCTCAGTTCTAGCGCCTTACAATGAGCAGTTCTTC,CASSRSVLAPYNEQFF
.,.,TRBJ2-3,TRBV11-3,TGTGCCAGCAGCCCGTCGCCAGGGAATACGCAGTATTTT,CASSPSPGNTQYF
TRBD1,few,TRBJ2-5,TRBV5-1,TGCGCCAGCAGCTTGAATTTTAGGGGGCCCGTTCAAGAGACCCAGTACTTC,CASSLNFRGPVQETQYF
.,.,TRBJ1-4,TRBV7-9,TGTGCCAGTTCCTCCCGGGAAAAACTGTTTTTT,CASSSREKLFF
.,once,TRBJ1-6,TRBV3-1/TRBV3-2,TGTGCCAGCAGCCAAGGGACCAGGGTTAATTCACCCCTCCACTTT,CASSQGTRVNSPLHF
.,once,TRBJ2-2,TRBV18,TGTGCCAGTGCCGGGACTCTCAACACCGGGGAGCTGTTTTTT,CASAGTLNTGELFF
.,.,TRBJ2-1,TRBV7-2,TGTGCCAGCAGAGCCGGACGGAACAATGAGCAGTTCTTC,CASRAGRNNEQFF
TRBD2,.,TRBJ2-5,TRBV11-3,TGTGCCAGCAGCGCGGGACTAGCGGGAGGTGGGACCCAGTACTTC,CASSAGLAGGGTQYF
.,.,TRBJ2-5,TRBV9,TGTGCCAGCAGCGTAGCTACGGGTACAGGGTTGGAGACCCAGTACTTC,CASSVATGTGLETQYF
.,.,TRBJ1-3,TRBV6-2/TRBV6-3,TGTGCCAGCAGTTACGTCCGGTCACCAGGAAACACCATATATTTT,CASSYVRSPGNTIYF